This passage covers 13 T cell receptor beta chains from one sample sequenced in a study of blood T cells in healthy people across ages. Using a J-beta primer mix together with a sample-barcoded 5' primer, a second PCR was run for 7 to 11 cycles. TCRdb called the 5' RACE reads again in MiXCR, with one record for every CDR3 protein. Of over a million distinct CDR3 sequences detected, approximately 42% appear once; the ten largest clones hold 7% to 9%. The sequencing input was blood. These receptors all stem from a young woman in good health.

The genes are TRBV30 and TRBJ1-2; 7 positions agree with TRBD1. Trimming at V came to 4 bases and at J to 1 base, leaving 12 bases not matched to a gene. From germline, CDR1 is GTSNPN and CDR2 SVGIG (reference sequence). The CDR3 consists of 16 residues. Here the CDR3 reads CAWIGQVAPYNYGYTF. The CDR3 nucleotides are TGTGCCTGGATTGGACAGGTCGCGCCGTATAACTATGGCTACACCTTC.

The chain employs TRBV29-1 and TRBJ1-5, with TRBD1 as a possible D gene (5 bases). Trimming stripped 4 bases from V and 2 bases from J, with 9 bases between. The length of the CDR3 is 13 residues. The germline CDR1 and CDR2 sequences are SQVTM and ANQGSEA. CDR3 in amino acids: CSVAGTGNQPQHF. For the CDR3, the DNA is TGCAGCGTTGCAGGGACCGGCAATCAGCCCCAGCATTTT.

In this sample, this clonotype turned up many times. The chain employs TRBV29-1 and TRBJ2-5, with D possibly matching TRBD1 (6 bases). The V end was cut by 3 bases, the J end by 1 base, with 15 bases between. Germline V gene data show CDR1 as SQVTM and CDR2 as ANQGSEA. The CDR3 spans 15 residues. As DNA, the CDR3 is TGCAGCGTTGAGACCGGTAGAGGGGGCCAAGAGACCCAGTACTTC. Amino acids: CSVETGRGGQETQYF.

A few counts support this clonotype. This rearrangement joins TRBV3-1 to TRBJ1-1, with unresolved D. Trimming shortened V by 0 bases and J by 8 bases, and 16 bases separated the two germline ends. Germline CDR1 LGHDT, CDR2 YNNKEL (reference sequence). There are 15 residues in the CDR3. CDR3 protein: CASSQDGPWAEEAFF. The CDR3 DNA reads TGTGCCAGCAGCCAAGATGGCCCATGGGCGGAGGAAGCTTTCTTT.

The chain has TRBV6-6 and TRBJ1-6; 7 positions agree with TRBD1. The length of the CDR3 is 14 residues. Unmatched junction bases numbered 6, after V lost 5 bases and J lost 8 bases. Per the germline V gene, CDR1 is MNHNY and CDR2 is SVGAGI (reference sequence). CDR3 nucleotide sequence: TGTGCCAGCAGTCACAGGGGTTTGGATTCACCCCTCCACTTT. This codes for CASSHRGLDSPLHF.

In this sample, this clonotype turned up a few times. V gene TRBV11-2 combines with J gene TRBJ2-3, with TRBD1 matching 11 bases. V shed 1 base and J 5 bases; nucleotides not matched to a gene: 5. The CDR3 has 16 residues. CDR1 and CDR2 (germline): SGHAT, FQNNGV. Here the CDR3 reads CASSLAGQGVIDTQYF. The CDR3 DNA follows: TGTGCCAGCAGCTTAGCGGGACAGGGGGTTATAGATACGCAGTATTTT.

V usage is TRBV6-5 and J usage is TRBJ2-7; D uncertain. Trimming shortened V by 0 bases and J by 0 bases, and 9 bases separated the two germline ends. Germline CDR1 and CDR2: MNHEY and SVGAGI. There are 15 residues in the CDR3. This chain's CDR3 is CASSYSEGGSYEQYF. The CDR3 DNA reads as TGTGCCAGCAGTTACTCGGAAGGCGGCTCCTACGAGCAGTACTTC.

V and J are TRBV28 and TRBJ1-2; D gene uncertain. The CDR3 has 12 residues. The germline V gene has CDR1 MDHEN and CDR2 SYDVKM. The V end lost 8 bases, the J end lost 5 bases, and 12 bases lay between the germline ends. CDR3 sequence (DNA): TGTGCCAGCCAAAATCCCGGGTATGGCTACACCTTC. It yields the protein CASQNPGYGYTF.

The chain is built from TRBV18 and TRBJ2-5; tentatively, D is TRBD2 (6 bases). The V end was cut by 2 bases, the J end by 11 bases, with 27 bases between. CDR1 is KGHSH, CDR2 LQKENI, per germline. The CDR3 extends over 17 amino acids. CDR3: CASSPTPGLPSYNEQYF. The CDR3, as DNA: TGTGCCAGCTCACCAACGCCGGGACTCCCATCCTACAATGAGCAGTACTTC.

The chain has TRBV4-2 and TRBJ2-2; D may match TRBD1 or TRBD2 (7 bases each). Trimming left V 1 base short and J 4 bases short, with 13 bases between. The CDR3 length is 16 residues. Germline CDR1 and CDR2: LGHNA and YNFKEQ. CDR3 DNA: TGTGCCAGCAGCCAAGCGCAGGGGGGGGGCACCGGGGAGCTGTTTTTT. Its translation: CASSQAQGGGTGELFF.

This clonotype was detected a few times. The rearrangement joins TRBV5-1 to TRBJ2-7; 9 bases agree with TRBD2. Losses at the gene ends were 2 bases for V and 4 bases for J; bases not matched to a gene: 7. The length of the CDR3 is 15 residues. Germline lookup yields CDR1 SGHRS and CDR2 YFSETQ. CDR3 sequence reads: CASSLGLASFYEQYF. The DNA of the CDR3 is TGCGCCAGCAGCTTAGGACTAGCGAGTTTTTACGAGCAGTACTTC.

This clonotype was seen only a few times. The chain employs TRBV12-3 or TRBV12-4 and TRBJ2-4; D may correspond to TRBD1 or TRBD2 (6 bases each). The DNA matches TRBJ2-7 better at its end, which makes the J call doubtful. The CDR3 is 12 residues long. The CDR3 loop reads CASGQGRYEQYF. The CDR3 DNA follows: TGTGCCAGCGGGCAGGGGAGGTACGAGCAGTACTTC.

Worth noting for this clonotype: A clone one base away is much larger, so this may be a read error. The gene calls are TRBV20-1 and TRBJ2-5; possibly TRBD1 for D (6 bases). Germline CDR1 reads DFQATT; CDR2 reads SNEGSKA (reference sequence). The V end was cut by 4 bases, the J end by 4 bases, with 10 bases between. The CDR3 spans 12 residues. As DNA, the CDR3 is TGCAGTGCTATCTCAGGGGCAGAGACCCAGTACTTC. Protein product: CSAISGAETQYF.